This TCR beta chain stems from a study of beta chain features in type 1 diabetes. CDR3 length equals 15 residues. V lost 1 base to trimming and J lost 1 base, with 10 bases between them. Germline V lookup: CDR1 LGHNA, CDR2 YNFKEQ. Sorted CD4+ subsets: naive, central memory, regulatory, stem cell-like memory (CD45RO/CCR7/CD25/CD127/CD95/CD27 panel). This clone was counted a few times. Reverse transcribing all isolated RNA meant expressed TCRB transcripts were sequenced. This table comes from immunoSEQ multiplex PCR, and its TCRdb copy is limited to in-frame clones, with some not included. The sample includes under 900,000 clones, 15% to 20% of them seen just once.

This receptor was identified in a woman younger than 35 in good health. The gene calls are TRBV4-2 and TRBJ1-1; D is unclear. Input material: naive CD4+ T cells from blood. Here the CDR3 reads CASSQVLSGNTEAFF. The CDR3 DNA follows: TGTGCCAGCAGCCAAGTCCTTTCGGGGAACACTGAAGCTTTCTTT.